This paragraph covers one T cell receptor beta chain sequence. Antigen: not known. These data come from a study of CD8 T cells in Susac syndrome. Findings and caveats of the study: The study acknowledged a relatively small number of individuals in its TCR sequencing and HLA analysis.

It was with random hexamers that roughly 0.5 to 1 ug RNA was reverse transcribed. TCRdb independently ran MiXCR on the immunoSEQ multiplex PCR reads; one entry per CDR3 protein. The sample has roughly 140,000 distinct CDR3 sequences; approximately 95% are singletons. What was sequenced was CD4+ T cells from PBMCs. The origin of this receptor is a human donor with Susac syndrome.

CDR3 in amino acids: CASSPPGQGAGYTF. CDR3 DNA: TGTGCCAGCAGTCCCCCCGGACAGGGGGCTGGCTACACCTTC. This chain links TRBV27 with TRBJ1-2; 11 bases are a match to TRBD1. The CDR3 is 14 residues long. Unmatched junction bases numbered 6, after V lost 5 bases and J lost 7 bases. CDR1 MNHEY and CDR2 SMNVEV come from the germline V gene (reference sequence).